The 9 T cell receptor beta chains reported below all come from one sample, sequenced in a study of blood T cell repertoires in COVID-19. The data were produced by immunoSEQ multiplex PCR, yet TCRdb's version contains in-frame clones alone and is incomplete. The table lists 250,000 or so clones, about 89% of them singletons. The material sequenced was PBMCs or T cells enriched from blood (not recorded which). The receptor source for this set is a woman between 18 and 29 years old who had recovered from COVID-19.

This clone was observed once. The V and J genes are TRBV11-2 and TRBJ2-7; tentative D call: TRBD2 (7 bases). Germline V CDR1 and CDR2: SGHAT, FQNNGV. V was shortened by 1 base and J by 0 bases, with 10 bases between the two germline ends. The CDR3 totals 15 residues. The CDR3, as DNA: TGTGCCAGCAGCTTAGGGGGGGGCCGCTCCTACGAGCAGTACTTC. Translating it yields CASSLGGGRSYEQYF.

This rearrangement joins TRBV28 to TRBJ1-1; 8 nucleotides match TRBD1. Germline trimming cut 6 bases from V and 8 bases from J; bases unmatched to any gene: 8. Germline V gene sequence: CDR1 MDHEN, CDR2 SYDVKM. The CDR3 spans 13 residues. CDR3 coding DNA: TGTGCCAGCAGGGTGACAGGGGAGAGGGAAGCTTTCTTT. This translates into CASRVTGEREAFF.

This chain joins TRBV5-1 and TRBJ1-2; D not resolved. V was clipped by 0 bases and J by 3 bases, with 12 bases between them. The CDR3 has 15 amino acids. The germline CDR1 and CDR2 sequences are SGHRS and YFSETQ. CDR3 bases: TGCGCCAGCAGCTTGGAAGGTCAGGATTACTATGGCTACACCTTC. Translated: CASSLEGQDYYGYTF. The full variable domain, in which reference TRBV5-1 and TRBJ1-2 provide the parts outside the CDR3, is KAGVTQTPRYLIKTRGQQVTLSCSPISGHRSVSWYQQTPGQGLQFLFEYFSETQRNKGNFPGRFSGRQFSNSRSEMNVSTLELGDSALYLCASSLEGQDYYGYTFGSGTRLTVV.

J is TRBJ1-4 and V is TRBV19; D uncertain. Per the germline V gene, CDR1 is LNHDA and CDR2 is SQIVND (reference sequence). The V end was cut by 0 bases, the J end by 10 bases, with 15 bases between. This CDR3 contains 15 residues. CDR3: CASSIDLFSRGKLFF. The CDR3 DNA reads as TGTGCCAGTAGTATAGATCTATTTAGCCGAGGAAAACTGTTTTTT.

The chain employs TRBV6-5 and TRBJ2-3; D unresolved. Germline CDR1 MNHEY, CDR2 SVGAGI. Trimming took 8 bases from V and 2 from J, leaving 11 bases between them. The CDR3 loop spans 13 amino acids. CDR3 coding DNA: TGTGCCAGCGGAGACGCATACACAGATACGCAGTATTTT. It translates to CASGDAYTDTQYF.

The chain joins TRBV29-1 to TRBJ1-1; TRBD1 aligns across 7 bases. With V trimmed by 4 bases and J by 5 bases, 10 bases remained unmatched. The CDR3 is 14 amino acids. Germline V gene data show CDR1 as SQVTM and CDR2 as ANQGSEA. In nucleotides, the CDR3 is TGCAGCGTTGCGACAGGGCCCGTTGGGACTGAAGCTTTCTTT. Translated: CSVATGPVGTEAFF.

The chain carries TRBV3-1 (or the pseudogene TRBV3-2) and TRBJ1-2; D is perhaps TRBD1 (5 bases). This CDR3 spans 15 amino acids. In germline, CDR1 is LGHDT, CDR2 YNNKEL (reference sequence). V was pared by 4 bases and J by 5 bases, with 17 bases between. The CDR3 nucleotides are TGTGCCAGCAGCCCCGACGGGGGGATTAGGTATGGCTACACCTTC. Translated, it gives CASSPDGGIRYGYTF.

This clone was counted a single time. The V and J genes are TRBV9 and TRBJ1-3; 8 nucleotides align to TRBD1. The ends lost 4 bases at V and 0 bases at J; junction bases unmatched: 6. Germline CDR1 and CDR2: SGDLS and YYNGEE. This CDR3 is 16 amino acids long. CDR3 DNA sequence: TGTGCCAGCAGCTCTCGACAGGGGAGCTCTGGAAACACCATATATTTT. This sequence encodes CASSSRQGSSGNTIYF.

The V call is TRBV9, the J call TRBJ2-3; the D gene is possibly TRBD2 (6 bases). This CDR3 is 17 amino acids long. Deletions cut 2 bases from V and 0 bases from J, with 16 bases between. The germline V gene has CDR1 SGDLS and CDR2 YYNGEE. The CDR3 is CASSVVGGPFSTDTQYF. The DNA of the CDR3 is TGTGCCAGCAGCGTCGTGGGAGGCCCCTTTAGCACAGATACGCAGTATTTT.